Listed below are T cell receptor beta chains from one sample, sequenced in a study of blood T cell repertoires in COVID-19. Assay used: immunoSEQ multiplex PCR; TCRdb lists only in-frame clones, some missing. The sample records approximately 50,000 clones, about 81% being singletons. Sequencing was carried out using peripheral blood. The receptors come from a man aged 60-69 years with COVID-19, enrolled during active disease. Each CDR3 is given with its conserved first and last residue. Fields, in order: D gene, V gene, clone size, J gene, CDR3 DNA, CDR3 protein. The D gene is left open where the match is weak. The listing skips clone size in some rows; elsewhere it reads once, few, many or a size class.

-,TRBV7-2,-,TRBJ1-6,TGTGCCAGCAGCGTGGGAGGGGGTCCACCGCGGAATTCACCCCTCCACTTT,CASSVGGGPPRNSPLHF
-,TRBV21-1,once,TRBJ2-7,TGTGCCAGCAGCAAAGGGACAGGAGTTCCCTACGAGCAGTACTTC,CASSKGTGVPYEQYF
-,TRBV25-1,-,TRBJ1-1,TGTGCCAGCCTGGGGGGCACTGAAGCTTTCTTT,CASLGGTEAFF
-,TRBV2,-,TRBJ2-7,TGTGCCAGCAGTGAATCGATTGGGCCGACCTACGAGCAGTACTTC,CASSESIGPTYEQYF
-,TRBV11-2,-,TRBJ1-1,TGTGCCAGCAGCACAACCGATGGGTCAGGGTACACTGAAGCTTTCTTT,CASSTTDGSGYTEAFF
-,TRBV15,-,TRBJ2-4,TGTGCCACCAGCACAGAGGAGGGACGTCTAGCCAAAAACATTCAGTACTTC,CATSTEEGRLAKNIQYF
TRBD1,TRBV19,-,TRBJ2-2,TGTGCCAGTAGTATAAGGGGGCCGAACACCGGGGAGCTGTTTTTT,CASSIRGPNTGELFF
TRBD2,TRBV6-5,-,TRBJ2-1,TGTGCCAGCAGTTACCTGACTAGCGGGAACTACAATGAGCAGTTCTTC,CASSYLTSGNYNEQFF
-,TRBV5-1,-,TRBJ2-3,TGCGCCAGCAGGCCAGGCCAGCAAAGAGATACGCAGTATTTT,CASRPGQQRDTQYF
-,TRBV5-1,-,TRBJ1-1,TGCGCCAGCAGCTTGAAACTAGGAGGCACTGAAGCTTTCTTT,CASSLKLGGTEAFF
TRBD1,TRBV9,few,TRBJ1-2,TGTGCCAGCAGCGCCGAGGGGGCCTACACCTTC,CASSAEGAYTF
TRBD2,TRBV5-4,once,TRBJ2-1,TGTGCCAGCAGCCCAAGGACTAGCGGGGGGGCTGGAGAGCAGTTCTTC,CASSPRTSGGAGEQFF
-,TRBV19,-,TRBJ2-1,TGTGCCAGTAACCCGGGACTCTCCTACAATGAGCAGTTCTTC,CASNPGLSYNEQFF
TRBD1,TRBV2,-,TRBJ1-2,TGTGCCAGCACTTGGGGGTCCGGGACAGGGGGTTTTGGCTACACCTTC,CASTWGSGTGGFGYTF
TRBD2,TRBV14,-,TRBJ2-2,TGTGCCAGCAGCCAAGATAGATCACGGGAGGCTCTCGGGGAGCTGTTTTTT,CASSQDRSREALGELFF
-,TRBV19,-,TRBJ1-1,TGTGCCAGTAGAACACACGAAACCCCTAACACTGAAGCTTTCTTT,CASRTHETPNTEAFF
-,TRBV9,-,TRBJ2-7,TGTGCCAGCAGCGTAGATCCAGGCTCCTACGAGCAGTACTTC,CASSVDPGSYEQYF
-,TRBV12-3/TRBV12-4,once,TRBJ2-1,TGTGCCAGCAGCCTCGGTGTGAATGAGCAGTTCTTC,CASSLGVNEQFF
TRBD1,TRBV5-1,-,TRBJ2-1,TGCGCCAGCAGCCCGCCGGGACAGGGTTTTTTCGGTGAGCAGTTCTTC,CASSPPGQGFFGEQFF
TRBD2,TRBV9,-,TRBJ2-1,TGTGCCAGCAGCGGGTCTAGCGGGGGTTACAATGAGCAGTTCTTC,CASSGSSGGYNEQFF
-,TRBV25-1,-,TRBJ1-6,TGTGCCAGCAGTGCTGCAGGGGATTCACCCCTCCACTTT,CASSAAGDSPLHF
TRBD1,TRBV18,-,TRBJ1-2,TGTGCCAGCTCACCAACAGGGGGCAAGGATGGCTACACCTTC,CASSPTGGKDGYTF
TRBD1,TRBV5-4,-,TRBJ1-2,TGTGCCAGCAGCGCCGGACAGGGGGCCTGGTATGGCTACACCTTC,CASSAGQGAWYGYTF
TRBD1,TRBV7-9,-,TRBJ2-5,TGTGCCAGCAGCTACCCCTTAGACAGGGAGGAGACCCAGTACTTC,CASSYPLDREETQYF
TRBD1,TRBV18,-,TRBJ1-2,TGTGCCAGCTCACCTACAGGGGACCATGGCTACACCTTC,CASSPTGDHGYTF
TRBD1,TRBV6-1,many,TRBJ1-1,TGTGCCAGCAGTAACCCAGGGCAGGGGGTCACTGAAGCTTTCTTT,CASSNPGQGVTEAFF
TRBD1,TRBV6-5,-,TRBJ2-7,TGTGCCAGCAGTCAGGGACAGAACTACGAGCAGTACTTC,CASSQGQNYEQYF
TRBD1,TRBV5-1,once,TRBJ1-1,TGCGCCAGCAGCTTACAGGACAGGGGGCTCACTGAAGCTTTCTTT,CASSLQDRGLTEAFF
TRBD1,TRBV19,-,TRBJ2-1,TGTGCCAGTAGTATAGGGGACAGGGGAGTGAATGAGCAGTTCTTC,CASSIGDRGVNEQFF
TRBD2,TRBV9,-,TRBJ2-1,TGTGCCAGCAGCGGAAGACCGGGTAGCGGGAAGGGCTCCTACAATGAGCAGTTCTTC,CASSGRPGSGKGSYNEQFF
-,TRBV7-9,-,TRBJ2-1,TGTGCCAGCAGCTCACCGCAGACAGACTACAATGAGCAGTTCTTC,CASSSPQTDYNEQFF
TRBD2,TRBV11-3,few,TRBJ2-7,TGTGCCAGCAGCCGCCTACTAGCGGGAGTGGACGAGCAGTACTTC,CASSRLLAGVDEQYF
-,TRBV30,-,TRBJ1-1,TGTGCCTGGAGTCCTCACACCACTGAAGCTTTCTTT,CAWSPHTTEAFF
TRBD1,TRBV3-1/TRBV3-2,-,TRBJ2-1,TGTGCCAGCAGCCAAGTGGGTGCGACAGGGGTATTGCGGAATGAGCAGTTCTTC,CASSQVGATGVLRNEQFF
-,TRBV12-3/TRBV12-4,-,TRBJ2-3,TGTGCCAGCAGTTTCGGACAGTTAACGCAGTATTTT,CASSFGQLTQYF
TRBD2,TRBV5-5,medium-sized,TRBJ2-3,TGTGCCAGCAGCTTGGGTGGGGGCGGGAGGGCCCTCCCTGGGTATTTT,CASSLGGGGRALPGYF
TRBD1,TRBV2,-,TRBJ2-7,TGTGCCAGCAGTCCCGGACAGGCGGTGATTGAGCAGTACTTC,CASSPGQAVIEQYF
TRBD1,TRBV4-3,-,TRBJ2-5,TGCGCCAGCAGCCAACTTGGGACAGGGCGCGAGACCCAGTACTTC,CASSQLGTGRETQYF
TRBD1,TRBV25-1,-,TRBJ1-3,TGTGCCAGCAGGGAATCAGGGGGTTCCGGAAACACCATATATTTT,CASRESGGSGNTIYF
TRBD2,TRBV7-2,-,TRBJ2-4,TGTGCCAGCAGCCCGGGAGGACTACGCGAGAGCAAAAACATTCAGTACTTC,CASSPGGLRESKNIQYF
-,TRBV6-5,-,TRBJ1-2,TGTGCCACCGTCGGCTGGCAGGGAAGCTATGGCTACACCTTC,CATVGWQGSYGYTF
-,TRBV30,-,TRBJ2-6,TGTGCCGTGGGCCTCTCTGGGGCCAACGTCCTGACTTTC,CAVGLSGANVLTF
-,TRBV29-1,-,TRBJ2-4,TGCAGCGTTGAAGATTCCGCGTTTGGCAAAAACATTCAGTACTTC,CSVEDSAFGKNIQYF
-,TRBV7-9,few,TRBJ1-5,TGTGCCAGCAGCTCACTTATGGGGGGTATTGATCAGCCCCAGCATTTT,CASSSLMGGIDQPQHF
-,TRBV7-9,few,TRBJ1-2,TGTGCCAGCAGCTCCGGGCAGGGCGCCTATGGCTACACCTTC,CASSSGQGAYGYTF
TRBD1,TRBV9,few,TRBJ1-1,TGTGCCAGCAGCGTAGCCCCCGGACAGGGAGGCACTGAAGCTTTCTTT,CASSVAPGQGGTEAFF
-,TRBV18,-,TRBJ2-5,TGTGCCAGCTCACCACGGCATGAAGAGACCCAGTACTTC,CASSPRHEETQYF
-,TRBV3-1/TRBV3-2,few,TRBJ2-7,TGTGCCAGCAGCCCGGGAGGGACAGGGAACTCCTACGAGCAGTACTTC,CASSPGGTGNSYEQYF
-,TRBV4-1,-,TRBJ1-6,TGCGCCAGCACCGCGACAGAGTCCAATAATTCACCCCTCCACTTT,CASTATESNNSPLHF
TRBD2,TRBV7-9,-,TRBJ2-7,TGTGCCAGCAGCTTACTTCTAGCGGGGAAATCAGTATACGAGCAGTACTTC,CASSLLLAGKSVYEQYF
-,TRBV5-1,-,TRBJ1-3,TGCGCCAGCAGCCAGCAGGGGCCTGGAAACACCATATATTTT,CASSQQGPGNTIYF
TRBD1,TRBV18,-,TRBJ1-6,TGTGCCAGCTCACAGGGGGCGCGAAATTCACCCCTCCACTTT,CASSQGARNSPLHF